A single sample gave rise to the 17 T cell receptor beta chains below, sequenced in a study of cytomegalovirus exposure and HLA in healthy donors. Primers: 60 Vbeta forward and 13 Jbeta reverse. Clones were sequenced by immunoSEQ multiplex PCR, and TCRdb holds only the in-frame ones, with some missing. The sample includes 250,000 to 350,000 clones, around two thirds of them seen just once. The specimen was PBMCs. Source of these receptors: a female donor in good health and CMV-seronegative.

J is TRBJ2-5 and V is TRBV27; D is unresolved. This CDR3 comprises 14 residues. Trimming cost V 2 bases and J 1 base, with 8 bases left between them. In germline, CDR1 is MNHEY, CDR2 SMNVEV (reference sequence). The CDR3 here is CASSLMSGQETQYF. In nucleotides, the CDR3 is TGTGCCAGCAGTTTAATGTCAGGCCAAGAGACCCAGTACTTC.

This chain connects TRBV5-1 to TRBJ2-2; D remains ambiguous. V was cut by 1 base and J by 0 bases, with 7 bases left in between. The length of the CDR3 is 15 residues. Germline values: CDR1 SGHRS, CDR2 YFSETQ. The CDR3 loop is CASSLTRTNTGELFF. The CDR3 bases are TGCGCCAGCAGCTTGACAAGAACGAACACCGGGGAGCTGTTTTTT.

This clone was seen a single time. The chain recombines TRBV18 with TRBJ2-7, with 7 bases that match TRBD1. V shed 5 bases, J shed 4 bases, and the junction held 5 bases outside the gene matches. The CDR3 runs 13 residues. Germline lookup yields CDR1 KGHSH and CDR2 LQKENI. In DNA form, the CDR3 reads TGTGCCAGCTCAGCACAGGGGAAATACGAGCAGTACTTC. Protein product: CASSAQGKYEQYF.

This clone is a singleton in its sample. The genes are TRBV27 and TRBJ1-1; no clear D. Germline loops: CDR1 MNHEY, CDR2 SMNVEV (reference sequence). Trimming shortened V by 7 bases and J by 1 base, and 10 bases separated the two germline ends. There are 13 residues in the CDR3. CDR3 in DNA: TGTGCCAGCACTCTGTCCAGGAACACTGAAGCTTTCTTT. It translates to CASTLSRNTEAFF.

The genes are TRBV5-4 and TRBJ1-1; no clear D gene. Trimming shortened V by 1 base and J by 4 bases, and 8 bases separated the two germline ends. Germline CDR1 and CDR2: SGHNT and YYREEE (reference sequence). This CDR3 spans 13 amino acids. CDR3 nucleotide sequence: TGTGCCAGCAGCTTGCGGGGAAGCACTGAAGCTTTCTTT. Translation: CASSLRGSTEAFF. The full variable domain, rest sourced from reference TRBV5-4 and TRBJ1-1, is ETGVTQSPTHLIKTRGQQVTLRCSSQSGHNTVSWYQQALGQGPQFIFQYYREEENGRGNFPPRFSGLQFPNYSSELNVNALELDDSALYLCASSLRGSTEAFFGQGTRLTVV.

This clone was seen a single time. The junction and the germline gene differ at one end; a read error may be behind it. The rearrangement links TRBV7-9 to TRBJ1-1; maybe TRBD1 (6 bases). Germline V gene sequence: CDR1 SEHNR, CDR2 FQNEAQ (reference sequence). The CDR3 loop spans 11 amino acids. Here the CDR3 reads CSSTRDIEAFF. In DNA form, the CDR3 reads TGTTCCAGCACCCGGGACATAGAAGCTTTCTTT.

The rearrangement links TRBV11-1 to TRBJ2-2; a possible D gene is TRBD2 (6 bases). V dropped 1 base and J dropped 4 bases, with 13 bases sitting between them. The CDR3 length is 16 residues. CDR1 and CDR2 (germline): SGHAT, FQDESV (reference sequence). CDR3 region: CASSLVPRGSTGELFF. Here the CDR3 DNA reads TGTGCCAGCAGCTTAGTGCCCCGGGGGTCCACCGGGGAGCTGTTTTTT.

This clone was recorded only once. V gene TRBV4-2 combines with J gene TRBJ2-4, with TRBD2 matching over 7 bases. The CDR3 is 18 amino acids. Germline assignment: CDR1 LGHNA and CDR2 YNFKEQ. The V gene end was trimmed by 0 bases and the J gene end by 0 bases; junction bases not matched to a gene: 8. The CDR3: CASSQDGASGEAKNIQYF. CDR3 DNA sequence: TGTGCCAGCAGCCAAGATGGGGCAAGCGGGGAAGCCAAAAACATTCAGTACTTC.

The chain carries TRBV7-9 and TRBJ1-2; possibly TRBD1 for D (5 bases). CDR3 size: 13 residues. The V and J ends lost 5 bases and 3 bases respectively, with 10 bases between them. Germline CDR1 SEHNR, CDR2 FQNEAQ (reference sequence). The CDR3, as DNA: TGTGCCAGCAGCCTGGGGCAGGACTATGGCTACACCTTC. Amino acids: CASSLGQDYGYTF.

The chain carries TRBV27 and TRBJ1-4; TRBD1 might be the D (5 bases). CDR3 length: 13 residues. The V and J ends lost 2 bases and 8 bases respectively, with 9 bases between them. Germline CDR1 and CDR2: MNHEY and SMNVEV (reference sequence). CDR3 residues: CASSLQGNEKLFF. The CDR3 DNA is TGTGCCAGCAGTTTACAGGGAAACGAAAAACTGTTTTTT.

The chain combines TRBV6-5 with TRBJ1-2, with 10 bases fitting TRBD1. This CDR3 comprises 14 residues. V trimming: 6 bases; J trimming: 3 bases; junction bases outside the gene matches: 4. Germline values: CDR1 MNHEY, CDR2 SVGAGI. The CDR3 sequence: CASSRGTGDYGYTF. CDR3 coding DNA: TGTGCCAGCAGCCGGGGGACAGGGGACTATGGCTACACCTTC.

This clone was counted a single time. The rearrangement uses TRBV7-3 and TRBJ2-5; 7 positions match TRBD1. The CDR3 sequence is 15 residues long. The V segment lost 5 bases and the J segment 1 base; nucleotides outside the gene matches: 7. Germline CDR1 reads SGHTA; CDR2 reads FQGTGA. The CDR3 DNA is TGTGCCAGCAGCCCAGGGACAGCCCCCCAAGAGACCCAGTACTTC. As protein: CASSPGTAPQETQYF. Full variable domain (rest looked up from reference TRBV7-3 and TRBJ2-5): GAGVSQTPSNKVTEKGKYVELRCDPISGHTALYWYRQSLGQGPEFLIYFQGTGAADDSGLPNDRFFAVRPEGSVSTLKIQRTERGDSAVYLCASSPGTAPQETQYFGPGTRLLVL.

The chain is built from TRBV19 and TRBJ2-7; 8 positions match TRBD1. The germline CDR1 and CDR2 sequences are LNHDA and SQIVND (reference sequence). The ends lost 5 bases at V and 7 bases at J; junction bases unmatched: 13. This CDR3 has 15 residues. CDR3 protein: CASSSGTGIVIEQYF. CDR3 DNA sequence: TGTGCCAGTAGTTCCGGGACAGGTATTGTAATAGAGCAGTACTTC.

The gene calls are TRBV29-1 and TRBJ1-1; D gene unclear. The CDR3 sequence is 13 residues long. Germline CDR1 reads SQVTM; CDR2 reads ANQGSEA. V was trimmed by 3 bases and J by 1 base, leaving 9 bases between them. This CDR3 is CSVDSGKNTEAFF. The CDR3 DNA is TGCAGCGTTGATTCCGGGAAGAACACTGAAGCTTTCTTT.

This clone was counted only a few times. The V gene is TRBV6-6, the J gene TRBJ1-3; TRBD1 is a possible D gene (5 bases). V was cut by 3 bases and J by 2 bases, with 14 bases left in between. The CDR3 is made up of 16 amino acids. Germline V gene lookup returns CDR1 MNHNY and CDR2 SVGAGI (reference sequence). CDR3 DNA: TGTGCCAGCAGTTATGGGGGGGACGGAACTGGAAACACCATATATTTT. This encodes CASSYGGDGTGNTIYF.

This clone was observed a handful of times. The chain employs TRBV11-3 and TRBJ2-3; a weak D match, TRBD2 (6 bases). This CDR3 has 15 residues. V gave up 5 bases and J gave up 2 bases, with 14 bases separating them. CDR1 is SGHNT and CDR2 is YENEEA in the germline V gene. Written as DNA, the CDR3 is TGTGCCAGCAGCCCCGGGAGTCTCGCCACAGATACGCAGTATTTT. Translating it yields CASSPGSLATDTQYF.

V usage is TRBV5-1 and J usage is TRBJ2-1; 11 nucleotides match TRBD2. CDR3 size: 16 residues. Looked up from germline, CDR1 is SGHRS and CDR2 is YFSETQ. Trimming at V came to 0 bases and at J to 7 bases, leaving 6 bases not matched to a gene. The CDR3 protein is CASSLVAGGPGNEQFF. The CDR3 bases are TGCGCCAGCAGCTTGGTAGCGGGAGGGCCAGGGAATGAGCAGTTCTTC.